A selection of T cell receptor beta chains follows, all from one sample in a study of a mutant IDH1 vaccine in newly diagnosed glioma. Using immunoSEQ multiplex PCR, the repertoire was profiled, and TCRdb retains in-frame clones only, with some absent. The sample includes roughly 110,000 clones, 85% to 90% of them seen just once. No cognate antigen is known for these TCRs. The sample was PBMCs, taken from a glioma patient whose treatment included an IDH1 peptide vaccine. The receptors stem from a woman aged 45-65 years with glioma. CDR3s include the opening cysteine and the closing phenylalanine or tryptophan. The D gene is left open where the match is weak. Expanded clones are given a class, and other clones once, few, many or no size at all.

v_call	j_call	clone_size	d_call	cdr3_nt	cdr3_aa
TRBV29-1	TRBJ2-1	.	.	TGCAGCGTAAATGAGCAGTTCTTC	CSVNEQFF
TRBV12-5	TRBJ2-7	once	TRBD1	TGTGCTAGTGGTCCCGGACAGGGGTCCTCCTACGAGCAGTACTTC	CASGPGQGSSYEQYF
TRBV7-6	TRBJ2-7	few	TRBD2	TGTGCCAGCAGCCCCATGGGTGTGCGGGAGACCTACGAGCAGTACTTC	CASSPMGVRETYEQYF
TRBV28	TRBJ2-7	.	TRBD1	TGTGCCAGCAGCCCCACAGGGGGCATATCGCACTTC	CASSPTGGISHF
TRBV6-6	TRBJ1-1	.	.	TGTGCCAGCAGTCTCACAGGTTTGAACACTGAAGCTTTCTTT	CASSLTGLNTEAFF
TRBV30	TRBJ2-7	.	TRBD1	TGTGCCTGGAGTGTAGAGACAGGGCCTAAAGGTACCTACGAGCAGTACTTC	CAWSVETGPKGTYEQYF
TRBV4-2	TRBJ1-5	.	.	TGTGCCAGCAGCCAAAGCCGTGGGGATTATCAGCCCCAGCATTTT	CASSQSRGDYQPQHF
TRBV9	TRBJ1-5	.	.	TGTGCCAGCAGCGTAGATGTCGATCAGCCCCAGCATTTT	CASSVDVDQPQHF
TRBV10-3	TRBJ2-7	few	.	TGTGCCATCAGTGAGTCAAGAGGGAGGGAGCAGTACTTC	CAISESRGREQYF
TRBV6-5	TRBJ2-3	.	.	TGTGCCAGCAGTTACCAGGGAAGCAGGACAGATACGCAGTATTTT	CASSYQGSRTDTQYF
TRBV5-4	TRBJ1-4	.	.	TGTGCCAGCAGCCGGGCACTACTTGGGGAAAAACTGTTTTTT	CASSRALLGEKLFF
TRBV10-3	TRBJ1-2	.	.	TGTGCCATCAGTGAACAGGGTCCGTTAAACTATGGCTACACCTTC	CAISEQGPLNYGYTF
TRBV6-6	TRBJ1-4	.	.	TGTGCCAGCAGTTACTCGCAGAGGGGAACTAATGAAAAACTGTTTTTT	CASSYSQRGTNEKLFF
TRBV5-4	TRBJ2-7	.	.	TGTGCCAGCAGCTCACTCTACGAGCAGTACTTC	CASSSLYEQYF
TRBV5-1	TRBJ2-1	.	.	TGCGCCAGCAGCCCGGGACCGACGAGTGAGCAGTTCTTC	CASSPGPTSEQFF
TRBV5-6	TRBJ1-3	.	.	TGTGCCAGCAGCTGGGACGGCGGATTCTCTGGAAACACCATATATTTT	CASSWDGGFSGNTIYF
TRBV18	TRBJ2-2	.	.	TGTGCCAGCCGCTTGACAGAATACACCGGGGAGCTGTTTTTT	CASRLTEYTGELFF
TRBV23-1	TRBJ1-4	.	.	TGCGCCAGCAGTCAAACTATACAAGCAACTAATGAAAAACTGTTTTTT	CASSQTIQATNEKLFF
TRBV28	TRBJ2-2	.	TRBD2	TGTGCCAGCAGTTTTGGTATCTATGTAGCGGGGGGGTACACCGGGGAGCTGTTTTTT	CASSFGIYVAGGYTGELFF
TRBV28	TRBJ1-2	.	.	TGTGCCAGCAGTTCCGTGACAGATGGCTACACCTTC	CASSSVTDGYTF
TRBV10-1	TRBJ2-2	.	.	TGCGCCAGCAGTGAAAGAGTCCCCGGGGAGCTGTTTTTT	CASSERVPGELFF
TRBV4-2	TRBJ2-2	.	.	TGTGCCAGCAGCCAACCTAGGGGCACCGGGGAGCTGTTTTTT	CASSQPRGTGELFF
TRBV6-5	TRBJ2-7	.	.	TGTGCCAGCAGGGCAGGGGTTACCCTCGGGCAGTACTTC	CASRAGVTLGQYF
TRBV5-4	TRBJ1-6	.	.	TGTGCCAGCAGCCAAGGACAGCTGAGGGGTTATTCACCCCTCCACTTT	CASSQGQLRGYSPLHF
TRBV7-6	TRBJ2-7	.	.	TGTGCCAGCAGCCCCGGCCAGTACCTTCGGGAGCAGTACTTC	CASSPGQYLREQYF
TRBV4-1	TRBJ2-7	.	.	TGCGCCAGCAGCCAAGCCAGGGGGGCCTACGAGCAGTACTTC	CASSQARGAYEQYF
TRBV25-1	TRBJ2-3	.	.	TGTGCCAGCAGTGAAATTATTGGTGCAGGGAGTCCAGATACGCAGTATTTT	CASSEIIGAGSPDTQYF
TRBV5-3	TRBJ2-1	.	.	TGTGCCAGAAGCCAAGACGTGCTAGATTCCCTCTACAATGAGCAGTTCTTC	CARSQDVLDSLYNEQFF
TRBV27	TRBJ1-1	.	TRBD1	TGTGCCAGCAGTTTAGAACAGGGGGACACTGAAGCTTTCTTT	CASSLEQGDTEAFF
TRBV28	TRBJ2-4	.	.	TGTGCCAGCAGTTTCGGGAGGGGGCGGAGAAACATTCAGTACTTC	CASSFGRGRRNIQYF